The 7 T cell receptor beta chains below all came from one sample that was sequenced in a study of beta chain features in type 1 diabetes. Study-wide results and caveats: The study found moderately but significantly shorter TCRB CDR3s in all four CD4+ subsets of Type 1 diabetes patients.

TCRB transcripts that were expressed got sequenced, as all of the isolated RNA had been reverse transcribed. The data were produced by immunoSEQ multiplex PCR, yet TCRdb's version contains in-frame clones alone and is incomplete. The sample has hundreds of thousands of clones, around 15% seen once; the top ten hold 0.02% to 0.025%. Their recognized antigens are unknown. The sequenced sample was naive CD4+ T cells from blood. The receptor set was obtained from a young man with type 1 diabetes.

The chain links TRBV30 to TRBJ1-2; D remains unclear. With 5 bases removed from V and 5 bases from J, the gap between germline ends came to 21 bases. Germline V gene sequence: CDR1 GTSNPN, CDR2 SVGIG (reference sequence). The CDR3 sequence is 15 residues long. CDR3 amino acids: CAWGPLDGLLYGYTF. The CDR3 region has the DNA TGTGCCTGGGGACCTTTGGACGGACTCCTGTATGGCTACACCTTC.

This clone was seen only a few times. The rearrangement links TRBV30 to TRBJ2-1; no clear D gene. The ends were cut back, 1 base at V and 6 bases at J, with 7 bases in the middle. The CDR3 length is 12 residues. Germline assignment: CDR1 GTSNPN and CDR2 SVGIG (reference sequence). The CDR3 DNA follows: TGTGCCTGGAGTGGAAGGCCCAATGAGCAGTTCTTC. Translating it yields CAWSGRPNEQFF.

This chain joins TRBV6-5 and TRBJ1-1; a possible D gene is TRBD1 (6 bases). This CDR3 is 14 amino acids long. Between the trimmed V and J ends, which lost 5 bases and 0 bases, there was a span of 10 bases. Germline V lookup: CDR1 MNHEY, CDR2 SVGAGI. CDR3 in DNA: TGTGCCAGCAGTCTCGGGACACTGAACACTGAAGCTTTCTTT. Protein: CASSLGTLNTEAFF.

This clone was counted only a few times. The chain employs TRBV7-6 and TRBJ1-3; a possible D gene is TRBD1 (5 bases). CDR1 SGHVS and CDR2 FNYEAQ come from the germline V gene. Deletions cut 0 bases from V and 3 bases from J, with 9 bases between. This CDR3 is 15 amino acids long. As DNA, the CDR3 is TGTGCCAGCAGCTTAGCCGGGACGGGTGGAAACACCATATATTTT. Its translation: CASSLAGTGGNTIYF.

This clone came up a few times. The rearrangement joins TRBV30 to TRBJ1-5; the match to TRBD1 covers 10 bases. The CDR3 is 14 amino acids. The V gene end was trimmed by 4 bases and the J gene end by 5 bases; junction bases not matched to a gene: 5. Germline CDR1 is GTSNPN and CDR2 is SVGIG (reference sequence). The DNA for the CDR3 is TGTGCCTGGACCTTAGGGACAGGGGATCAGCCCCAGCATTTT. This gives the protein CAWTLGTGDQPQHF.

This clone came up a few times. The chain joins TRBV30 to TRBJ2-4; D might be TRBD2 (5 bases). Germline V gene lookup returns CDR1 GTSNPN and CDR2 SVGIG (reference sequence). Trimming left V 3 bases short and J 1 base short, with 13 bases between. The CDR3 totals 15 residues. The CDR3 region has the DNA TGTGCCTGGAGCCCTAGAGGGCTGGCCAAAAACATTCAGTACTTC. It translates to CAWSPRGLAKNIQYF.

In its sample, this clone was seen a few times. DNA for the CDR3: TGTGCCAGCGGCCGGGAAGAGCCGATTGGCAGCTACACCTTC. It yields the protein CASGREEPIGSYTF. The chain joins TRBV5-4 to TRBJ1-2; D is unclear. Per the germline V gene, CDR1 is SGHNT and CDR2 is YYREEE (reference sequence). The V end was cut by 7 bases, the J end by 9 bases, with 22 bases between. The CDR3 sequence is 14 residues long.